This T cell receptor beta chain was sequenced in a study of T cell clonality in common variable immunodeficiency (dated by TCRdb to the mid-2010s). The CDR3 numbers 13 residues from cysteine through phenylalanine. Shown are 30 bases from within the CDR3, in frame from base 1. As encoded in the germline V gene, CDR1 is MNHEY while CDR2 is SVGEGT. V lost 4 bases and J lost 9 bases; the stretch between them is 13 bases long. For sequencing input, CVID and control samples contributed equivalent amounts of genomic DNA. For every sample, a 60 bp segment covering the rearranged TCRbeta CDR3 region was amplified and then sequenced. TCRbeta amplification used the immunoSEQ assay, a bias-corrected multiplex PCR with high-throughput sequencing. For the original study's pipeline: Each unique nucleotide sequence was treated as a clone and annotated with V, D and J genes, copy number and frequency. Sequences were labeled productive if in frame, and non-productive if out of frame or containing stop codons. As previously described, clonality was calculated on the basis of Shannon's entropy. Mean CDR3 Kyte-Doolittle hydropathy was derived from the predicted amino acid sequences of productive clones. Hierarchical clustering of scaled V gene usage was performed with the R hclust function using Manhattan distance and complete linkage. Clone sharing by CDR3 amino acid sequence was assessed by resampling 12 repertoires per group over 100 rounds. The repertoires were searched for 65 to 80 published EBV-specific and some 240 published CMV-specific TCRbeta sequences. Two CVID samples that yielded fewer than 10,000 sequences were excluded from the analysis, so around 38 CVID repertoires were retained. TCRdb obtained this table from immuneACCESS and retained in-frame rearrangements with V and J assigned. These tables miss some clones; where compared with another copy, unresolved V genes account for less than half of the shortfall, and the remainder is unexplained. Clone size and the V and J calls come from that table; the DNA yielded D and trimming. In this sample, some 14,000 clones appear, none counted once only. Of the sample, more than 10% is held by the ten largest clones.

This clone showed up many times. What antigen it recognizes has not been identified. The read comes to an end 3 residues before the CDR3 does, leaving the germline J gene to fill in the end. Standard criteria were used to diagnose CVID, namely serum IgG, IgA and/or IgM reduced below the normal range together with specific antibody deficiency. There were 45 or so subjects in the CVID group (roughly 30 male and about 15 female), ranging in age from about 8 to 70 years, with a mean age of around 40. Predominantly Caucasian heritage was noted among both the CVID patients and the healthy controls. All CVID subjects had received replacement immunoglobulin therapy for at least one year at the time of study participation. At blood collection, none of the CVID subjects was ill or on immunomodulatory or immunosuppressive medication. Heparinized peripheral whole blood samples of about 4.5 to 8 ml were collected from each donor. Genomic DNA from adults with common variable immune deficiency (CVID) and from healthy adult controls was used to sequence TCRbeta CDR3 repertoires. Diluted blood was density-centrifuged over Hypaque 1077 or Ficoll-Paque to isolate peripheral blood mononuclear cells. Genomic DNA was obtained from unsorted mononuclear cells through either Qiagen column purification or a centrifugation-based method.

Summary of the overall study and its limitations: Even though DNA input was equal, the average per sample came to approximately 74,000 unique sequences for controls compared with some 29,000 for CVID samples. TCRbeta clonality was higher in CVID subjects than in healthy controls (t-test p = 0.018), and the increase was most characteristic of about a third of subjects. Reportedly, TCRbeta sequences from CVID had fewer deletions and N-nucleotide insertions, and highly modified clones with 13 or more V deletions were absent from CVID. CVID subjects shared fewer TCRbeta clones with each other than healthy controls did (p < 0.0001). According to the authors, figuring out what caused the increased clonality in CVID would require sequencing the repertoires of T cell subpopulations. Correlations of repertoire features with clinical complications were constrained by heterogeneity among patients within the CVID cohort.

Recombination connected TRBV6-2 or TRBV6-3 to TRBJ2-1; the best D guess is TRBD1, with 6 bases matching. Sequenced sample: peripheral blood mononuclear cells. The sequence came from a human donor with common variable immunodeficiency. The CDR3 reads as follows: CASSFAGVIEQFF. The sequenced part of the CDR3 DNA is TGTGCCAGCAGTTTCGCAGGGGTGATTGAG.